This TCR beta chain was sequenced in a study of blood T cell repertoires in COVID-19. Across the study: The United States, Italy and Spain supplied acute and convalescent COVID-19 samples.

Authors' methods: Estimation of nucleated cell counts relied on the amplification of reference gene primers. Only in-frame clones appear in the TCRdb table, and some are missing; sequencing was by immunoSEQ multiplex PCR. V and J calls and clone size come straight from that table; D and trimming were deduced from the DNA. The sample consists of some 110,000 clones, over 75% of them appearing once. This TCR was recovered from a man between 60 and 70 years old with active or convalescent COVID-19. Specimen: peripheral blood.

The chain's CDR3 is CASSITAGVSDTQYF. CDR3 DNA sequence: TGCGCCAGCAGCATTACCGCCGGAGTGTCAGATACGCAGTATTTT. V usage is TRBV5-1 and J usage is TRBJ2-3; D ambiguous. V dropped 4 bases and J dropped 4 bases, with 16 bases sitting between them. CDR1 is SGHRS and CDR2 is YFSETQ in the germline V gene. The CDR3 is 15 residues long.